Following are 18 T cell receptor beta chains from one sample sequenced in a study of human T cells and chemical hapten exposure. Time point denoted: patch test 2, 6 weeks after DPC sensitization. Noted treatment: therapeutic diphenylcyclopropenone sensitization with weekly scalp DPC. TCRdb itself ran the RACE reads through MiXCR, one entry per CDR3 protein. This sample has tens of thousands of distinct CDR3 sequences, with more than 8.5% found just once. The source was whole blood, collected in connection with sensitization to the hapten diphenylcyclopropenone (DPC). These receptors were taken from a woman aged 25 to 39 with alopecia areata. Some clones in this sample may be carry-over from other donors' samples.

The rearrangement links TRBV9 to TRBJ2-7, with D maybe TRBD2 (6 bases). The CDR3 spans 13 residues. V dropped 4 bases and J dropped 3 bases, with 11 bases sitting between them. From germline, CDR1 is SGDLS and CDR2 YYNGEE. The DNA for the CDR3 is TGTGCCAGCAGCTCCGGGACTGGCTACGAGCAGTACTTC. Amino acids: CASSSGTGYEQYF.

To note about this clonotype: A much larger clone is a single base away; this may be a read error. The V gene is TRBV29-1, the J gene TRBJ2-2; D remains unclear. CDR1 and CDR2 from the germline V gene are SQVTM and ANQGSEA. The CDR3 is 17 amino acids. V was clipped by 2 bases and J by 0 bases, with 16 bases between them. CDR3 region: CSVEICESPSNTGELFF. The CDR3 nucleotides are TGCAGCGTTGAAATCTGTGAGTCGCCCTCGAACACCGGGGAGCTGTTTTTT.

The rearrangement links TRBV28 to TRBJ2-1; D uncertain. The germline gives CDR1 MDHEN, CDR2 SYDVKM. The V end lost 7 bases, the J end lost 8 bases, and 12 bases lay between the germline ends. The CDR3 is made up of 12 amino acids. The CDR3 region is CASTSTIYEQFF. CDR3 in DNA: TGTGCCAGCACCTCCACTATCTATGAGCAGTTCTTC.

This clonotype has ten or more counts. This chain uses TRBV6-7 with TRBJ2-1; 9 positions agree with TRBD1. TRBV6-7 is filed as an ORF, its function uncertain. This CDR3 region has 14 residues. V shed 9 bases, J shed 2 bases, and the junction held 5 bases outside the gene matches. In DNA, the CDR3 is TGTGCCAGGACACAGGGGGCAACCTACAATGAGCAGTTCTTC. Encoded protein: CARTQGATYNEQFF.

There are many counts of this clonotype. The V gene is TRBV3-1, the J gene TRBJ2-3; 11 nucleotides match TRBD2. Germline CDR1 LGHDT, CDR2 YNNKEL (reference sequence). This CDR3 has 15 amino acids. V was clipped by 4 bases and J by 3 bases; unmatched bases: 3. In nucleotides, the CDR3 is TGTGCCAGCAGCCCGCGGACTAGCGGGACAGATACGCAGTATTTT. Translating it yields CASSPRTSGTDTQYF.

At least ten counts were recorded for this clonotype. The chain is built from TRBV28 and TRBJ1-2, with 7 bases fitting TRBD1. Germline V gene data show CDR1 as MDHEN and CDR2 as SYDVKM. CDR3 size: 15 residues. The J segment lost 2 bases and the V segment lost 3 bases, leaving 6 bases of the junction unmatched. CDR3 coding DNA: TGTGCCAGCAGTTTTGACAGGGCCCCCAACTATGGCTACACCTTC. Its protein product is CASSFDRAPNYGYTF.

This clonotype was observed many times. The gene calls are TRBV6-6 and TRBJ2-3, with TRBD1 matching over 7 bases. V lost 6 bases to trimming and J lost 5 bases; unmatched junction nucleotides: 14. The CDR3 runs to 16 residues. In germline, CDR1 is MNHNY, CDR2 SVGAGI (reference sequence). CDR3 sequence reads: CASRTRTGRVGDTQYF. The CDR3 DNA is TGTGCCAGCAGAACGCGGACAGGTAGAGTCGGAGATACGCAGTATTTT.

The chain uses TRBV6-2 or TRBV6-3 and TRBJ2-7; D remains ambiguous. Germline CDR1 MNHEY, CDR2 SVGEGT. The CDR3 is 15 amino acids. V was pared by 0 bases and J by 5 bases, with 14 bases between. The CDR3 spells CASSYSPTVSNEQYF. CDR3 DNA sequence: TGTGCCAGCAGTTACTCCCCAACAGTATCGAACGAGCAGTACTTC.

This clonotype turned up a few times. The chain carries TRBV28 and TRBJ2-7, with 12 bases identical to TRBD2. From germline, CDR1 is MDHEN and CDR2 SYDVKM. V lost 5 bases to trimming and J lost 3 bases; unmatched junction nucleotides: 5. This CDR3 contains 15 residues. The CDR3 DNA is TGTGCCAGCAGTCCCCCGACTAGCGGGAGCTACGAGCAGTACTTC. Translated, it gives CASSPPTSGSYEQYF.

This chain links TRBV5-4 with TRBJ2-3, with 7 bases aligning to TRBD1. J gave up 4 bases and V 2 bases, and 7 bases lay outside the gene matches. There are 15 residues in the CDR3. CDR1 and CDR2 (germline): SGHNT, YYREEE (reference sequence). The CDR3 DNA reads as TGTGCCAGCAGCTTCGGTCTGACAGGGCCAGATACGCAGTATTTT. Translating gives CASSFGLTGPDTQYF.

At least ten counts were recorded for this clonotype. The chain joins TRBV12-3 or TRBV12-4 to TRBJ2-7; D is ambiguous. Deletions cut 0 bases from V and 7 bases from J, with 10 bases between. CDR3 length: 13 residues. The chain's CDR3 is CASSLARTREQYF. CDR3 in DNA: TGTGCCAGCAGTTTAGCCCGCACCAGAGAGCAGTACTTC.

This clonotype was seen ten or more times. The rearrangement joins TRBV29-1 to TRBJ1-3; 9 bases map to TRBD1. The CDR3 totals 15 residues. The junction had 4 bases not matched to a gene; V was cut back by 0 bases and J by 4 bases. From germline, CDR1 is SQVTM and CDR2 ANQGSEA. CDR3 amino acids: CSVEDWTGAGNTIYF. CDR3 sequence (DNA): TGCAGCGTTGAAGATTGGACAGGGGCGGGAAACACCATATATTTT.

This clonotype was found many times. The chain couples TRBV6-5 to TRBJ2-2; D is unresolved. In germline, CDR1 is MNHEY, CDR2 SVGAGI. This CDR3 has 12 residues. Trimming took 6 bases from V and 6 from J, leaving 8 bases between them. The CDR3 coding sequence is TGTGCCAGCAGAGGTGATGCCGGGGAGCTGTTTTTT. Protein product: CASRGDAGELFF.

This clonotype was seen many times. This sequence joins TRBV5-1 and TRBJ2-3; D is ambiguous. Germline V gene data show CDR1 as SGHRS and CDR2 as YFSETQ. The CDR3 has 13 residues. V gave up 2 bases and J gave up 0 bases, with 4 bases separating them. The CDR3 protein is CASSFDSTDTQYF. The CDR3 DNA is TGCGCCAGCAGCTTTGACAGCACAGATACGCAGTATTTT.

The J gene is TRBJ1-2, the V gene TRBV29-1; 10 bases agree with TRBD1. The J segment lost 5 bases and the V segment lost 3 bases, leaving 9 bases of the junction unmatched. The CDR3 totals 15 residues. Looked up from germline, CDR1 is SQVTM and CDR2 is ANQGSEA. In nucleotides, the CDR3 is TGCAGCGTTGATGACCGGGACAGGGGCCGGTATGGCTACACCTTC. Translating gives CSVDDRDRGRYGYTF.

This clonotype turned up a few times. The CDR3 spells CASSDRNTEAFF. The CDR3 region has the DNA TGTGCCAGCAGTGACAGAAACACTGAAGCTTTCTTT. The chain combines TRBV27 with TRBJ1-1, with D possibly matching TRBD1 (5 bases). This CDR3 is built from 12 residues. Looked up from germline, CDR1 is MNHEY and CDR2 is SMNVEV (reference sequence). Trimming removed 5 bases from V and 2 bases from J, with 6 bases in between.

This clonotype appeared a few times. V usage is TRBV7-2 and J usage is TRBJ2-1, with D possibly matching TRBD2 (6 bases). Germline-derived CDR1 and CDR2 are SGHTA and FQGNSA. The CDR3 runs to 14 residues. The V end was cut by 6 bases, the J end by 9 bases, with 18 bases between. CDR3 residues: CASRSPFLGGEQFF. For the CDR3, the DNA is TGTGCCAGCAGATCGCCGTTCCTGGGGGGTGAGCAGTTCTTC.

This clonotype was seen repeatedly, ten times or more. This chain uses TRBV3-1 with TRBJ1-6; D remains ambiguous. The germline V gene has CDR1 LGHDT and CDR2 YNNKEL (reference sequence). The CDR3 contains 14 residues. Trimming took 1 base from V and 6 from J, leaving 7 bases between them. The CDR3 here is CASSQVRFNSPLHF. In DNA, the CDR3 is TGTGCCAGCAGCCAAGTAAGGTTTAATTCACCCCTCCACTTT. The full variable domain, its missing parts supplied by reference TRBV3-1 and TRBJ1-6, is DTAVSQTPKYLVTQMGNDKSIKCEQNLGHDTMYWYKQDSKKFLKIMFSYNNKELIINETVPNRFSPKSPDKAHLNLHINSLELGDSAVYFCASSQVRFNSPLHFGNGTRLTVT.